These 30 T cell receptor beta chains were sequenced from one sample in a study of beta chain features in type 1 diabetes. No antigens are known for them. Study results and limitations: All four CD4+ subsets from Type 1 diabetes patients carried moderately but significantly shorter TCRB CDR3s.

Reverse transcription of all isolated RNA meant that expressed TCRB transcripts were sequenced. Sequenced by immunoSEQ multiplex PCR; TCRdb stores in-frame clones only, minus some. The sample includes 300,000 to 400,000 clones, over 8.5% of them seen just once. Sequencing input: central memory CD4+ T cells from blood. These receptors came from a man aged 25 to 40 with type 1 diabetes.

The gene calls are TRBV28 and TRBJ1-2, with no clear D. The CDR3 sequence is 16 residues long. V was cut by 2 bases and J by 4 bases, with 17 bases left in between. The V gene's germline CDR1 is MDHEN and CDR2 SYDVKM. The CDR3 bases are TGTGCCAGCAGTTTAGGAGGAGAGGACTCGCGCTATGGCTACACCTTC. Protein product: CASSLGGEDSRYGYTF.

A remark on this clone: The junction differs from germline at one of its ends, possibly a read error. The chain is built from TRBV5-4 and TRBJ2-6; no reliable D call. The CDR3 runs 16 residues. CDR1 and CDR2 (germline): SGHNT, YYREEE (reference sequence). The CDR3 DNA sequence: TGCGCCAGCAGCCAAGGCGTACCTGCTGGGGCCAACGTCCTGACTTTC. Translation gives CASSQGVPAGANVLTF.

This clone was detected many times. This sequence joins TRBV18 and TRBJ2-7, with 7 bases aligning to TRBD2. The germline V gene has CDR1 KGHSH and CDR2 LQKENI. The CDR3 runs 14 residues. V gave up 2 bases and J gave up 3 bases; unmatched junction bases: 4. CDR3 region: CASSPGQRGYEQYF. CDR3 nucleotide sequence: TGTGCCAGCTCACCAGGGCAGCGGGGCTACGAGCAGTACTTC.

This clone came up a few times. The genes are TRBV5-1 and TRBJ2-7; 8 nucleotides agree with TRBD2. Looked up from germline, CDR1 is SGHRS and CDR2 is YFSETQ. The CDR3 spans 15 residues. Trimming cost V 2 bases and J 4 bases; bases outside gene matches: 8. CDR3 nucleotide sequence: TGCGCCAGCAGCTTCCAAAGCGGGAGCGGGTACGAGCAGTACTTC. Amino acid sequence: CASSFQSGSGYEQYF.

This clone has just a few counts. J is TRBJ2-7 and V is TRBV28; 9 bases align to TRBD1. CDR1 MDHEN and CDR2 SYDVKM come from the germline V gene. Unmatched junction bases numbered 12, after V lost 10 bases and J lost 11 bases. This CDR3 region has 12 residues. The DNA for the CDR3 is TGTGCCACCCGGGACAGGGACACTACGGAGTACTTC. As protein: CATRDRDTTEYF.

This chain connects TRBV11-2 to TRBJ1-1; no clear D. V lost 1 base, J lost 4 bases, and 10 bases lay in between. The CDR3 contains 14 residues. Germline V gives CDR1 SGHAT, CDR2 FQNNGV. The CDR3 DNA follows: TGTGCCAGCAGCTTAGGGGCGGCTCCCACTGAAGCTTTCTTT. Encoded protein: CASSLGAAPTEAFF.

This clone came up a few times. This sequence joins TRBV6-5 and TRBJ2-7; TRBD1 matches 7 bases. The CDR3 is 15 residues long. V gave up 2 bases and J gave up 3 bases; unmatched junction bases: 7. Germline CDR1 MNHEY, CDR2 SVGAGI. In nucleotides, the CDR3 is TGTGCCAGCAGTTACAGGGGGCGCGGAGTCTACGAGCAGTACTTC. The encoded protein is CASSYRGRGVYEQYF.

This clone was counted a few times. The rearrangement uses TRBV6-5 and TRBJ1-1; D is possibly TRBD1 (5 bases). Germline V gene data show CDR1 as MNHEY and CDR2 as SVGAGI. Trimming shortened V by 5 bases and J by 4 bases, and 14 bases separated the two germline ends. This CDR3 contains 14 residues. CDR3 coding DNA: TGTGCCAGCAGTGTTCGGGCGGGGGGCACTGAAGCTTTCTTT. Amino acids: CASSVRAGGTEAFF.

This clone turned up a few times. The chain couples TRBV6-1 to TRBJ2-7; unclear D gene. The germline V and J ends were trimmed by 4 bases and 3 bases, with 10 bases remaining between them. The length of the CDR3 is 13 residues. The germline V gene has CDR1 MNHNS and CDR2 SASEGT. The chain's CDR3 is CASSVLRIYEQYF. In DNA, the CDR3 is TGTGCCAGCAGTGTCCTCCGGATCTACGAGCAGTACTTC.

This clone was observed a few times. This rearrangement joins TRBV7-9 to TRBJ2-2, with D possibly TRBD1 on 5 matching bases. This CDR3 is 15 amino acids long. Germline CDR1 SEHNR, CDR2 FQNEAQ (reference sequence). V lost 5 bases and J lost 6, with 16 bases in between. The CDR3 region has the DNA TGTGCCAGCAGCCTCCCAGGGCTGTCAGCCGGGGAGCTGTTTTTT. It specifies CASSLPGLSAGELFF.

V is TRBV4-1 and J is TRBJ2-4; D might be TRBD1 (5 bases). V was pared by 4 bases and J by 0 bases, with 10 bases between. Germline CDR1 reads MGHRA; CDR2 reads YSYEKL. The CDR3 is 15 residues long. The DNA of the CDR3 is TGCGCCAGCAGCCTACAGGTGCTAGCCAAAAACATTCAGTACTTC. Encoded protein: CASSLQVLAKNIQYF.

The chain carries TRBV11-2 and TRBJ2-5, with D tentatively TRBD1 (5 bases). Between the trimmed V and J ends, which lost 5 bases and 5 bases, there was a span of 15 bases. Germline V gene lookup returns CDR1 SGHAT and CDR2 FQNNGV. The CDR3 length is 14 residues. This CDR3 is CASSPPTGVETQYF. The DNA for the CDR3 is TGTGCCAGCAGCCCCCCAACAGGAGTCGAGACCCAGTACTTC.

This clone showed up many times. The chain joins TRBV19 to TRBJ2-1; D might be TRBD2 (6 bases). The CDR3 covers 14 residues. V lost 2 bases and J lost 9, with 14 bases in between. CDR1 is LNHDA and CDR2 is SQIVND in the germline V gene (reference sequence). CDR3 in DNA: TGTGCCAGTAGTATACTTACGGGAGCTGGTGAGCAGTTCTTC. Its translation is CASSILTGAGEQFF.

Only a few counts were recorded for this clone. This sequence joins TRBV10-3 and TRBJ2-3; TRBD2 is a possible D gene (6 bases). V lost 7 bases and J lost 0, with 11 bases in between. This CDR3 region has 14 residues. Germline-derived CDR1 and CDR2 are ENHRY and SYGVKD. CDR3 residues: CAINLGGSTDTQYF. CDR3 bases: TGTGCCATCAATCTGGGAGGTAGCACAGATACGCAGTATTTT.

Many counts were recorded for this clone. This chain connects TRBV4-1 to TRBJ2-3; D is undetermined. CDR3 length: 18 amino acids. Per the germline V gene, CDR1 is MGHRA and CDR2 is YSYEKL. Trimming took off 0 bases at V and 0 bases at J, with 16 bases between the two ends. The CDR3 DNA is TGCGCCAGCAGCCAAGAGTGGGCTAGGAAAACTAGCACAGATACGCAGTATTTT. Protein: CASSQEWARKTSTDTQYF.

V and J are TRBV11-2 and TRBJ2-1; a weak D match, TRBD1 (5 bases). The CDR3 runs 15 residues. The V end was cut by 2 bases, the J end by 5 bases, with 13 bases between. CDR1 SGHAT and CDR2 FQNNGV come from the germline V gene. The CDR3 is CASSLSPRQNNEQFF. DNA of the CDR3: TGTGCCAGCAGCTTATCACCTAGACAGAACAATGAGCAGTTCTTC.

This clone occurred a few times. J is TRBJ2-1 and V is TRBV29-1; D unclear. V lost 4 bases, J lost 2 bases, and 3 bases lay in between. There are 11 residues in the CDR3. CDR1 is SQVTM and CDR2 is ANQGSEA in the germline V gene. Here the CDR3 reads CSVGAYNEQFF. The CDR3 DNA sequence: TGCAGCGTTGGCGCCTACAATGAGCAGTTCTTC.

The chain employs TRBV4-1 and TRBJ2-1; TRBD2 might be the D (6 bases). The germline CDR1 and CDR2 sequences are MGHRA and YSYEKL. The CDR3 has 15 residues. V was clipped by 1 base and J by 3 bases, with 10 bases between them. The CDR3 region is CASSQGLVVYNEQFF. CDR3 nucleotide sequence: TGCGCCAGCAGCCAAGGACTAGTGGTCTACAATGAGCAGTTCTTC.

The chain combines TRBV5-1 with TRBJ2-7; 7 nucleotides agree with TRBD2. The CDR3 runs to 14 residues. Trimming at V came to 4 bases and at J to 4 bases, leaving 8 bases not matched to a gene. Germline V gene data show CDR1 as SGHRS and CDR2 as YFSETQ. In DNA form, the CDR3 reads TGCGCCAGCAGCGGGCCAATGGGAGGGTACGAGCAGTACTTC. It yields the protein CASSGPMGGYEQYF.

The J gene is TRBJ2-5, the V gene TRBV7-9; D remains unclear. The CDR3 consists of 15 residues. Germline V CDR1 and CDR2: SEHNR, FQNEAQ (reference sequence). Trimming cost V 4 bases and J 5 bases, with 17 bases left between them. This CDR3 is CASSSGGSFLETQYF. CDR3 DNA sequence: TGTGCCAGCAGCTCGGGCGGCAGCTTTCTGGAGACCCAGTACTTC.

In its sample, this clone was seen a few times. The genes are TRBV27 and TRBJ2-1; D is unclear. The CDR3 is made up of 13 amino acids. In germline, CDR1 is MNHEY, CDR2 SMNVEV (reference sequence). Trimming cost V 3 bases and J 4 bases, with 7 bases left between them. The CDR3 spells CASSFNIYNEQFF. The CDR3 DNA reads TGTGCCAGCAGTTTTAACATTTACAATGAGCAGTTCTTC.

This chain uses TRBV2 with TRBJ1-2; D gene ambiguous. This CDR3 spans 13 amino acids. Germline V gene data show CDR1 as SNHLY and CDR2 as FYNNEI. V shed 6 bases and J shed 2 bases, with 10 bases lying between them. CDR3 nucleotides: TGTGCCAGCAGCTTATCCAGGAACTATGGCTACACCTTC. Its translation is CASSLSRNYGYTF.

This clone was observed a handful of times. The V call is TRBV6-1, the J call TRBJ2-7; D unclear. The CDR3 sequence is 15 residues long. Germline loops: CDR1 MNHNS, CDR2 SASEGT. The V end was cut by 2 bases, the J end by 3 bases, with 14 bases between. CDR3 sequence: CASSERHNFFYEQYF. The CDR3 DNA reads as TGTGCCAGCAGTGAACGACACAACTTCTTCTACGAGCAGTACTTC.

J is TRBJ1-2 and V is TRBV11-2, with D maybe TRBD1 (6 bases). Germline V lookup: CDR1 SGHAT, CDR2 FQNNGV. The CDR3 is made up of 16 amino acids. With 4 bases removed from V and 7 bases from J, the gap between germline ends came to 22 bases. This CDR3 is CASSSFWKGGRSGYTF. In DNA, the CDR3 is TGTGCCAGCAGCTCCTTTTGGAAGGGGGGAAGGAGTGGCTACACCTTC.

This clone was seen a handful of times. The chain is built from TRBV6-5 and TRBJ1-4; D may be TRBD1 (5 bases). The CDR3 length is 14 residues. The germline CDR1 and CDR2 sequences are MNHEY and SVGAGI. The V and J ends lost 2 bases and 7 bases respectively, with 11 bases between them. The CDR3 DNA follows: TGTGCCAGCAGTTACGAGGGACGAGTTGAAAAACTGTTTTTT. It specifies CASSYEGRVEKLFF.

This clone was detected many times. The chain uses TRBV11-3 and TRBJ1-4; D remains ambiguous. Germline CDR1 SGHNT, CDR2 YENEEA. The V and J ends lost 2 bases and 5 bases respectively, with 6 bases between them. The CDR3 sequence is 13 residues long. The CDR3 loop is CASSLYKNEKLFF. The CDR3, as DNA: TGTGCCAGCAGCTTATACAAGAATGAAAAACTGTTTTTT.

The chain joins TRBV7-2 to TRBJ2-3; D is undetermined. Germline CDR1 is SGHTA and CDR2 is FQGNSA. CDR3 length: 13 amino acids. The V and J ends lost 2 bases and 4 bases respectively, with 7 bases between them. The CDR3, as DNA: TGTGCCAGCAGCTTATCAGAAGCAGATACGCAGTATTTT. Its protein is CASSLSEADTQYF.

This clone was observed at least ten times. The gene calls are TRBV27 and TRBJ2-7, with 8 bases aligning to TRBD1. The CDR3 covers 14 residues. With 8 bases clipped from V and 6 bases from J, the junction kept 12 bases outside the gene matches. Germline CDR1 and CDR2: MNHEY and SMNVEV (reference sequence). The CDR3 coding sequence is TGTGCCAGCTCGACTAGGACAGGGTTGGTCGAGCAGTACTTC. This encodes CASSTRTGLVEQYF.

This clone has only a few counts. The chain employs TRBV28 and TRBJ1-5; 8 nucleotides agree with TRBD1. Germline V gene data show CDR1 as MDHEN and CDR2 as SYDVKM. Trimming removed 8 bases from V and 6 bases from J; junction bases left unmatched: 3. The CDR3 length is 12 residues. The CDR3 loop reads CASWDRSQPQHF. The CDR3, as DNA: TGTGCCAGCTGGGACAGGTCTCAGCCCCAGCATTTT.

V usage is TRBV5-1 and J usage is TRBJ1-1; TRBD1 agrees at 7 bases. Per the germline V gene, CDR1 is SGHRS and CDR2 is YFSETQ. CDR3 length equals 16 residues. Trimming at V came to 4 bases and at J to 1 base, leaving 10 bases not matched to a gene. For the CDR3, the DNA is TGCGCCAGCAGCCCCCAGACAGGGTGGACGAACACTGAAGCTTTCTTT. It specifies CASSPQTGWTNTEAFF.